This T cell receptor beta chain was profiled in a study of spatial heterogeneity in lung cancer. Regarding the study as a whole: Expanded tumor TCRs that were ubiquitous appeared in blood more at resection than follow-up.

Time point noted: sample taken at primary tumor resection. From tumor, nontumor lung or frozen PBMC, whole RNA was taken unsorted for sequencing. CDR3 length: 16 residues. Germline assignment: CDR1 SGHDT and CDR2 YYEEEE. V lost 4 bases, J lost 6 bases, and 20 bases lay in between. Each CDR3 protein gets one entry after TCRdb re-called the 5' RACE reads with MiXCR. Here the sample spans 28,000 or so distinct CDR3 sequences, around 9.2% being singletons. Points on this clonotype: Its specificity is not known.

This clonotype was sampled from a female donor with early-stage non-small cell lung cancer. This specimen consisted of PBMCs, obtained at surgery. The genes are TRBV5-6 and TRBJ1-5; D gene uncertain. CDR3 nucleotides: TGTGCCAGCAGCCTCGGACCAACAAGGACGATTCAGCCCCAGCATTTT. Translating it yields CASSLGPTRTIQPQHF. Full variable domain (rest looked up from reference TRBV5-6 and TRBJ1-5): DAGVTQSPTHLIKTRGQQVTLRCSPKSGHDTVSWYQQALGQGPQFIFQYYEEEERQRGNFPDRFSGHQFPNYSSELNVNALLLGDSALYLCASSLGPTRTIQPQHFGDGTRLSIL.